The 14 T cell receptor beta chains presented below share a single source sample, sequenced in a study of shared clonotypes between healthy human individuals (dated by TCRdb to the early 2020s). The method was the immunoSEQ multiplex PCR assay. TCRdb retrieved this table from immuneACCESS and kept in-frame rearrangements only. Not all clones are present; in checked studies, unresolved V genes account for under half, and no reason is known for the remainder. In this sample the table shows approximately 95,000 clones, roughly two thirds of which occur a single time. The ten largest make up roughly 40% of the sample. Source material: memory CD8+ T cells sorted from blood. What the cell subset or site label conveys for this sample: CD45RO+ cells pooled with CCR7-negative TemRA cells. These receptors were collected from a man under 40 in good health.

The chain is built from TRBV6-5 and TRBJ2-5; 11 nucleotides line up with TRBD2. Matching the DNA end better, TRBJ2-7 makes the J call doubtful. Germline V gene sequence: CDR1 MNHEY, CDR2 SVGAGI. This CDR3 is built from 15 residues. This CDR3 reads CASSQTSGGSYEQYF. In nucleotides, the CDR3 is TGTGCCAGCAGCCAAACTAGCGGGGGTTCCTACGAGCAGTACTTC.

The CDR3 nucleotides read TGCGCCAGCAGCTTGGGGGTTTATGGGGGTAAAGCGACAGATACGCAGTATTTT. Amino acid sequence: CASSLGVYGGKATDTQYF. V usage is TRBV5-1 and J usage is TRBJ2-3; either TRBD1 or TRBD2 may fit D (5 bases each). The CDR3 extends over 18 amino acids. Trimming pared 0 bases from V and 3 bases from J, leaving 20 bases between. CDR1 SGHRS and CDR2 YFSETQ come from the germline V gene.

The chain carries TRBV28 and TRBJ2-7; D remains ambiguous. V was trimmed by 2 bases and J by 7 bases, leaving 12 bases between them. The germline CDR1 and CDR2 sequences are MDHEN and SYDVKM. The CDR3 covers 13 residues. CDR3 loop: CASSLGFRQEQYF. The CDR3 DNA reads TGTGCCAGCAGTTTAGGGTTCCGGCAAGAGCAGTACTTC.

The rearrangement links TRBV19 to TRBJ2-1; D might be TRBD2 (5 bases). V was cut by 3 bases and J by 6 bases, with 12 bases left in between. The CDR3 consists of 14 residues. Germline loops: CDR1 LNHDA, CDR2 SQIVND (reference sequence). The CDR3 bases are TGTGCCAGTAGTATCTGGAGCGGACGCAATGAGCAGTTCTTC. This codes for CASSIWSGRNEQFF.

The chain links TRBV16 to TRBJ2-5; D is unclear. V was shortened by 2 bases and J by 5 bases, with 9 bases between the two germline ends. The CDR3 consists of 13 residues. Germline V CDR1 and CDR2: KGHSY, FQNENV. The chain's CDR3 is CASSQGDRETQYF. The DNA of the CDR3 is TGTGCCAGCAGCCAAGGAGACCGGGAGACCCAGTACTTC.

The rearrangement uses TRBV7-8 and TRBJ2-5; D not certain. Germline V CDR1 and CDR2: SGHVS, FQNEAQ. The V end was cut by 5 bases, the J end by 3 bases, with 7 bases between. CDR3 length: 12 residues. The CDR3 nucleotides are TGTGCCAGCAGCCTGGCAGAAGAGACCCAGTACTTC. Translation gives CASSLAEETQYF.

The table lists this clone with many counts. J is TRBJ2-3 and V is TRBV7-9, with a possible D match to TRBD1 (6 bases). The CDR3 is 15 amino acids. The germline V and J ends were trimmed by 1 base and 3 bases, with 11 bases remaining between them. Looked up from germline, CDR1 is SEHNR and CDR2 is FQNEAQ (reference sequence). The CDR3 bases are TGTGCCAGCAGCTTAGTGGTTAGGGGGACAGATACGCAGTATTTT. Translated, it gives CASSLVVRGTDTQYF. Full variable domain (remainder filled in from reference TRBV7-9 and TRBJ2-3): DTGVSQNPRHKITKRGQNVTFRCDPISEHNRLYWYRQTLGQGPEFLTYFQNEAQLEKSRLLSDRFSAERPKGSFSTLEIQRTEQGDSAMYLCASSLVVRGTDTQYFGPGTRLTVL.

The table lists this clone with a few counts. The CDR3: CASSLGDPSTDTQYF. CDR3 in DNA: TGTGCCAGCAGTTTAGGGGATCCTAGCACAGATACGCAGTATTTT. The rearrangement joins TRBV28 to TRBJ2-3; D ambiguous. V lost 2 bases, J lost 0 bases, and 9 bases lay in between. Germline V CDR1 and CDR2: MDHEN, SYDVKM. The CDR3 totals 15 residues. The entire variable domain, with the rest obtained from reference TRBV28 and TRBJ2-3, is as follows: DVKVTQSSRYLVKRTGEKVFLECVQDMDHENMFWYRQDPGLGLRLIYFSYDVKMKEKGDIPEGYSVSREKKERFSLILESASTNQTSMYLCASSLGDPSTDTQYFGPGTRLTVL.

CDR3 nucleotides: TGTGCCAGTGGGACTAGCGGTTCCTACGAGCAGTACTTC. Its translation: CASGTSGSYEQYF. This chain links TRBV11-2 with TRBJ2-7, with 11 bases identical to TRBD2. The CDR3 loop spans 13 amino acids. Germline loops: CDR1 SGHAT, CDR2 FQNNGV. J lost 1 base, V lost 9 bases, and 2 bases had no gene match.

This clone was found a few times. The chain is built from TRBV30 and TRBJ1-2; a possible D gene is TRBD1 (5 bases). CDR1 and CDR2 (germline): GTSNPN, SVGIG (reference sequence). The length of the CDR3 is 19 residues. Deletions cut 0 bases from V and 3 bases from J, with 26 bases between. The CDR3 DNA reads TGTGCCTGGAGTGTTGAGTTTTTTCTCACGGGGGAGGGTCACTATGGCTACACCTTC. This encodes CAWSVEFFLTGEGHYGYTF.

Notes on this clone: A much bigger clone sits one base away, suggesting this may be a read error. Other DNA sequences in the sample encode the same CDR3. This rearrangement joins TRBV13 to TRBJ2-7; 9 bases are shared with TRBD2. CDR3 length: 14 amino acids. In germline, CDR1 is PRHDT, CDR2 FYEKMQ (reference sequence). Here the CDR3 reads CASSSAGGGNEQYF. CDR3 nucleotide sequence: TGTGCCAGCAGTTCAGCGGGAGGAGGAAACGAGCAATACTTC.

This clone was recorded only once. This chain joins TRBV19 and TRBJ2-7, with 7 bases aligning to TRBD1. V was clipped by 5 bases and J by 4 bases; unmatched bases: 14. The CDR3 is 16 amino acids. From germline, CDR1 is LNHDA and CDR2 SQIVND (reference sequence). The CDR3 reads CASSLTLGTAYYEQYF. In DNA form, the CDR3 reads TGTGCCAGTAGTCTTACCCTCGGGACAGCTTATTACGAGCAGTACTTC.

The chain recombines TRBV5-1 with TRBJ2-1; 12 bases align to TRBD2. The V and J ends lost 0 bases and 15 bases, in that order; junction bases with no gene match: 10. Per the germline V gene, CDR1 is SGHRS and CDR2 is YFSETQ. This CDR3 spans 15 amino acids. Here the CDR3 DNA reads TGCGCCAGCAGCTTGGTCCCGGGACTAGCGGGTCCGGGGTTCTTC. Protein: CASSLVPGLAGPGFF.

The V call is TRBV10-3, the J call TRBJ2-7, with 7 bases identical to TRBD1. Germline CDR1 reads ENHRY; CDR2 reads SYGVKD. The CDR3 totals 12 residues. The V gene end was trimmed by 6 bases and the J gene end by 4 bases; junction bases not matched to a gene: 3. The CDR3 coding sequence is TGTGCCATCAGAGGGGGCGGGTACGAGCAGTACTTC. As protein: CAIRGGGYEQYF.